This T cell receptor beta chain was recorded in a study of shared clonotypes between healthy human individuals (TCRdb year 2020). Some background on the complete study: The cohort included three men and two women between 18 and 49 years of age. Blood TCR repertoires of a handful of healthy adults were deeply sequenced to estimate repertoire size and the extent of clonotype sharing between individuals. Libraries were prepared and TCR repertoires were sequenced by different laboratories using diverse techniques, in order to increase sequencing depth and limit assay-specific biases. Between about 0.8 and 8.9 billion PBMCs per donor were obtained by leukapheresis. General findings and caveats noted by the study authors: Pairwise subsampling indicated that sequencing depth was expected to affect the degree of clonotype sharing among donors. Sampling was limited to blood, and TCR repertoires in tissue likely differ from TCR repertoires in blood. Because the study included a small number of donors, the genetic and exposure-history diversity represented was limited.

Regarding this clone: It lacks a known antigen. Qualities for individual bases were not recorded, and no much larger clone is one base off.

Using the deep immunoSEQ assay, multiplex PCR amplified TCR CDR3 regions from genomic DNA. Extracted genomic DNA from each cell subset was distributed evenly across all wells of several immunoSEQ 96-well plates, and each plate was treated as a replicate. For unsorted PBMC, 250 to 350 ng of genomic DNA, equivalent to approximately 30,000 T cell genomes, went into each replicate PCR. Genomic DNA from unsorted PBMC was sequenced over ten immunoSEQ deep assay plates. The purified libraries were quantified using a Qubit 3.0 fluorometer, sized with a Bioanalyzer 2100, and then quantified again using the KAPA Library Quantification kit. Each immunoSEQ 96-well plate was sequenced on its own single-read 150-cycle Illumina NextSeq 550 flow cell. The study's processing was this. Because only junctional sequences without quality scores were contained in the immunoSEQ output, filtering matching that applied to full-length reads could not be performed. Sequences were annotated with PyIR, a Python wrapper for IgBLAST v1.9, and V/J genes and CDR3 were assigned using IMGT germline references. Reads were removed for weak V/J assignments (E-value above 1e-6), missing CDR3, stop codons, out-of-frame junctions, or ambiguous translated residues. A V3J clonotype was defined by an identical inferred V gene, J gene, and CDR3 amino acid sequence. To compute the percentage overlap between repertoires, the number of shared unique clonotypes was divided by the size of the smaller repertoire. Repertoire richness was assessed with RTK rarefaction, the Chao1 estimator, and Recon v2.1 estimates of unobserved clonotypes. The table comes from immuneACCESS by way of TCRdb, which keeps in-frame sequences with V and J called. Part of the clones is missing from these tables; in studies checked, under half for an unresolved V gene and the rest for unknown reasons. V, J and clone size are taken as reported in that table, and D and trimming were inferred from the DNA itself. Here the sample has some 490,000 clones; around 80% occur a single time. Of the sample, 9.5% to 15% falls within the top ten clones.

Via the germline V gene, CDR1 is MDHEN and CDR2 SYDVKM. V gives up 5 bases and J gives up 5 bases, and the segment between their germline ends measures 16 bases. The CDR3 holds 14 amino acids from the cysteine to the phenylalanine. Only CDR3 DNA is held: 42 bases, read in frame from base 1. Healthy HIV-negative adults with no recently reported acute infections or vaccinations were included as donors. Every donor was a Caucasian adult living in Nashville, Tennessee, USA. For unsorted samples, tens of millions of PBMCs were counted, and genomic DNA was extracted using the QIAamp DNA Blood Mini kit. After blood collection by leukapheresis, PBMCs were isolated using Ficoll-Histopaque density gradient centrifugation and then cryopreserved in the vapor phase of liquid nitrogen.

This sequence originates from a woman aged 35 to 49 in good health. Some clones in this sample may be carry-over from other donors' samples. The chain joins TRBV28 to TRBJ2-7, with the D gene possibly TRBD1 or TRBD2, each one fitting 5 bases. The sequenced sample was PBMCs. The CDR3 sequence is CASSPWPMGDEQYF. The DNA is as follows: TGTGCCAGCAGTCCCTGGCCCATGGGGGACGAGCAGTACTTC.